The subject of this entry is one TCR beta chain. The antigen is not known. Via MiXCR, TCRdb re-called the 5' RACE reads, giving one row per CDR3 protein. There are approximately 260,000 distinct CDR3 sequences in the sample; around 8.8% occur only once, and 3% lies in the top ten. This sample stems from a study of identical twins. General observations from the study: Cord blood beta clonotypes present at high abundance carried fewer insertions; no such pattern appeared in memory repertoires. Invariant populations such as MAIT and iNKT cells could partly muddle zero-insertion analyses.

This CDR3 contains 20 residues. Between the trimmed V and J ends, which lost 0 bases and 3 bases, there was a span of 27 bases. CDR1 is MNHEY, CDR2 SMNVEV, per germline (reference sequence). These same records also appear under a second study, on yellow fever vaccine responses in identical twins.

The source is a woman between 18 and 29 years old in good health. The source material was CD8+ T cells sorted from blood. The chain is built from TRBV27 and TRBJ2-7; unclear D gene. CDR3 sequence reads: CASSLSAPGRLSLLGYEQYF. The CDR3 DNA reads as TGTGCCAGCAGTTTATCCGCCCCAGGTCGTTTAAGTCTGTTAGGCTACGAGCAGTACTTC.